Sequencing of this T cell receptor (beta chain) was carried out in a study of Ad26.COV2.S vaccination and SARS-CoV-2 variants. Study details: Within the COV1001 Ad26.COV2.S trial arm, the donor was enrolled. Study-wide results and limits: Individuals receiving vaccine had higher spike-specific TCR breadth than placebo recipients did.

Profiling relied on immunoSEQ multiplex PCR, and the TCRdb table lists in-frame clones only, not all of them. The repertoire holds 300,000 to 500,000 clones, around nine tenths seen once, with under 3.5% in the top ten. Treatment in this sample: roughly 18 received Ad26.COV2.S at low or high dose, single or two shots; 5 received placebo; per-sample allocation not given. The study sampled participants on day 63 after the first vaccine or placebo injection. Cohort 1b enrolled adults aged 18-55 years in Boston. To note about this clone: Its antigen is not known.

The CDR3 loop spans 12 amino acids. Germline lookup yields CDR1 LGHDT and CDR2 YNNKEL (reference sequence). Trimming removed 3 bases from V and 4 bases from J, with 4 bases in between. The chain uses TRBV3-1 (or the pseudogene TRBV3-2) and TRBJ1-3; D is ambiguous. The source material was peripheral blood, sampled in a trial of Ad26.COV2.S vaccine versus placebo. The receptor was isolated from a person aged 18 to 59 who received the Ad26.COV2.S COVID-19 vaccine or a placebo. The chain's CDR3 is CASSHSGNTIYF. In DNA, the CDR3 is TGTGCCAGCAGCCATTCGGGAAACACCATATATTTT.